The clone carrying this T cell receptor beta chain showed up many times. This specimen comes from a study of breast tumors, draining lymph nodes, adjacent tissues. TCRdb reprocessed the multiplex PCR reads via MiXCR and lists one record per CDR3 protein. The data hold 190,000 or so distinct CDR3 sequences, with 25% to 40% observed a single time. Axillary draining lymph nodes of breast cancer patients supplied the node samples. The CDR3 spans 13 residues. The V gene lost 5 bases and the J gene lost 5 bases, with 12 bases spanning the gap. The germline V gene has CDR1 MNHEY and CDR2 SVGEGT. The sequence derives from a female donor with breast cancer. Some clones in this sample may be carry-over from other donors' samples. The source material was axillary lymph node tissue. This chain links TRBV6-2 or TRBV6-3 with TRBJ2-5, with TRBD1 as a possible D gene (6 bases). Here the CDR3 reads CASSKQGKETQYF. CDR3 sequence (DNA): TGTGCCAGCAGTAAACAGGGAAAGGAGACCCAGTACTTC.